This T cell receptor (beta chain) was identified in a study of human T cells and chemical hapten exposure. The V end was cut by 0 bases, the J end by 4 bases, with 13 bases between. CDR3 length: 16 residues. Per germline, CDR1 SGDLS and CDR2 YYNGEE. TCRdb ran MiXCR on the RACE reads and lists one entry per CDR3 protein. This table has 65,000 to 90,000 distinct CDR3 sequences, approximately 15% appearing once. There are a few counts of this clonotype. Documented time point: pre-sensitization, week 0. As to treatment: therapeutic diphenylcyclopropenone sensitization with weekly scalp DPC. This clonotype was obtained from a woman between 50 and 59 years old with alopecia areata. Some clones in this sample may be carry-over from other donors' samples. The source material was whole blood, sampled in connection with sensitization to the hapten diphenylcyclopropenone (DPC). V gene TRBV9 combines with J gene TRBJ2-2; D ambiguous. CDR3 bases: TGTGCCAGCAGCGTAGGAGACGTTGTAATCACCGGGGAGCTGTTTTTT. Its protein is CASSVGDVVITGELFF.